Listed here are 4 T cell receptor beta chains from one sample, sequenced in a study of monozygotic twins with inflammatory bowel disease. After re-calling the 5' RACE reads, TCRdb lists one entry per CDR3 protein, DNA absent. This sample's clone table lists approximately 400,000 distinct CDR3 sequences. Sequencing was performed on blood. These receptors were taken from a human donor with ulcerative colitis or Crohn's disease, or a healthy co-twin of an affected twin (not recorded which).

The chain uses TRBV11-2 and TRBJ2-3; absent DNA, TCRdb's TRBD1 call cannot be checked. CDR1 and CDR2 (germline): SGHAT, FQNNGV. CDR3 length: 15 amino acids. The CDR3 sequence is CASSRGGFSADTQYF.

V usage is TRBV19 and J usage is TRBJ1-1; with no DNA, the TCRdb D assignment of TRBD1 cannot be verified. Germline loops: CDR1 LNHDA, CDR2 SQIVND (reference sequence). This CDR3 region has 16 residues. This chain's CDR3 is CASSIRGQGLRTEAFF. The full variable domain, in which reference TRBV19 and TRBJ1-1 provide the parts outside the CDR3, is DGGITQSPKYLFRKEGQNVTLSCEQNLNHDAMYWYRQDPGQGLRLIYYSQIVNDFQKGDIAEGYSVSREKKESFPLTVTSAQKNPTAFYLCASSIRGQGLRTEAFFGQGTRLTVV.

The CDR3 loop is CASSRGTGKNTGELFF. The rearrangement joins TRBV12-3 or TRBV12-4 to TRBJ2-2; TCRdb's D gene call, TRBD1, goes unchecked for lack of DNA. The CDR3 covers 16 residues.

The V call is TRBV20-1, the J call TRBJ2-7; absent DNA, TCRdb's TRBD2 call cannot be checked. The CDR3 spans 16 residues. Germline CDR1 reads DFQATT; CDR2 reads SNEGSKA (reference sequence). Here the CDR3 reads CSAWNSGAFTSYEQYF.